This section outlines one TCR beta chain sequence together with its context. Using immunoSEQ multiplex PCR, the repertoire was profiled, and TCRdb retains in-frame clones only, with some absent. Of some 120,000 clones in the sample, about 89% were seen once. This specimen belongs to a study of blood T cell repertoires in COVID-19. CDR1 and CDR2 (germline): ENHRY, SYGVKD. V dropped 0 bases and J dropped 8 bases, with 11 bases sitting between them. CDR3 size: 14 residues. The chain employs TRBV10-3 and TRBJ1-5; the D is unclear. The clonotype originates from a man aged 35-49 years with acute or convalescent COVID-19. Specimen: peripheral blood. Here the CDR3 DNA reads TGTGCCATCAGTGAGTCTATAGGGAGGGAGCCCCAGCATTTT. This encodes CAISESIGREPQHF.